The 30 T cell receptor beta chains reported below all come from one sample, sequenced in a study of T cell responses to AZD1222 COVID-19 vaccine. Measured with immunoSEQ multiplex PCR; TCRdb has only the in-frame clones, and not every one. The sample has 120,000 or so clones, roughly 91% seen once; the top ten hold about 4.3%. This sample comprised peripheral blood, obtained on day 0 of MenACWY control vaccination. These receptors all stem from an adult in good health.

CDR3 bases: TGTGCCAGCAGTTTATGGGCAGCCACTAATGAAAAACTGTTTTTT. Its protein product is CASSLWAATNEKLFF. This chain links TRBV27 with TRBJ1-4; no clear D. Germline V gene data show CDR1 as MNHEY and CDR2 as SMNVEV (reference sequence). The CDR3 covers 15 residues. Trimming shortened V by 1 base and J by 2 bases, and 8 bases separated the two germline ends. The full variable domain, in which reference TRBV27 and TRBJ1-4 provide the parts outside the CDR3, is EAQVTQNPRYLITVTGKKLTVTCSQNMNHEYMSWYRQDPGLGLRQIYYSMNVEVTDKGDVPEGYKVSRKEKRNFPLILESPSPNQTSLYFCASSLWAATNEKLFFGSGTQLSVL.

This clone has a single count. This sequence joins TRBV2 and TRBJ1-4; weak D call: TRBD1 (5 bases). This CDR3 has 18 residues. CDR1 is SNHLY and CDR2 is FYNNEI in the germline V gene. V dropped 4 bases and J dropped 0 bases, with 18 bases sitting between them. The CDR3 nucleotides read TGTGCCAGCAGTGTCGAGGGGATGATTTTTGCAACTAATGAAAAACTGTTTTTT. Protein product: CASSVEGMIFATNEKLFF.

This clone was seen once. V usage is TRBV4-2 and J usage is TRBJ1-4; 7 bases line up with TRBD1. The CDR3 totals 16 residues. Germline CDR1 LGHNA, CDR2 YNFKEQ. V was clipped by 4 bases and J by 2 bases; unmatched bases: 7. CDR3 sequence: CASSRTGGGTNEKLFF. The CDR3 nucleotides read TGTGCCAGCAGCCGGACAGGTGGGGGGACTAATGAAAAACTGTTTTTT.

J is TRBJ1-1 and V is TRBV27, with a tentative D call TRBD1 (5 bases). The CDR3 totals 14 residues. V shed 4 bases and J shed 1 base, with 10 bases lying between them. Looked up from germline, CDR1 is MNHEY and CDR2 is SMNVEV (reference sequence). This CDR3 reads CASSWGSENTEAFF. The CDR3 DNA sequence: TGTGCCAGCAGTTGGGGGTCGGAGAACACTGAAGCTTTCTTT.

This CDR3 reads CASSVGQVSYNSPLHF. The CDR3 region has the DNA TGTGCCAGCAGCGTGGGACAGGTCTCCTATAATTCACCCCTCCACTTT. The chain links TRBV2 to TRBJ1-6, with 8 bases fitting TRBD1. Germline CDR1 is SNHLY and CDR2 is FYNNEI. CDR3 length: 16 amino acids. V shed 6 bases, J shed 0 bases, and the junction held 4 bases outside the gene matches. Complete variable domain (other parts from reference TRBV2 and TRBJ1-6): EPEVTQTPSHQVTQMGQEVILRCVPISNHLYFYWYRQILGQKVEFLVSFYNNEISEKSEIFDDQFSVERPDGSNFTLKIRSTKLEDSAMYFCASSVGQVSYNSPLHFGNGTRLTVT.

The genes are TRBV7-2 and TRBJ1-3; maybe TRBD1 (6 bases). The CDR3 loop spans 14 amino acids. The germline CDR1 and CDR2 sequences are SGHTA and FQGNSA. The V end was cut by 6 bases, the J end by 1 base, with 10 bases between. In DNA, the CDR3 is TGTGCCAGCAGGCGAACAGGGTCTGGAAACACCATATATTTT. Translating gives CASRRTGSGNTIYF.

The chain recombines TRBV10-3 with TRBJ2-7; 7 bases line up with TRBD1. Germline V gene sequence: CDR1 ENHRY, CDR2 SYGVKD. With 5 bases clipped from V and 6 bases from J, the junction kept 7 bases outside the gene matches. The length of the CDR3 is 13 residues. CDR3 DNA: TGTGCCATCAGTACAGGGGCGCCCCTCGAGCAGTACTTC. It yields the protein CAISTGAPLEQYF.

The chain combines TRBV2 with TRBJ2-7; the D is unclear. The CDR3 sequence is 15 residues long. Trimming stripped 1 base from V and 0 bases from J, with 10 bases between. The germline V gene has CDR1 SNHLY and CDR2 FYNNEI. The CDR3 nucleotides are TGTGCCAGCAGTGAAGGGACGTTGAACTCCTACGAGCAGTACGTC. As protein: CASSEGTLNSYEQYV.

The rearrangement links TRBV6-5 to TRBJ2-3; 7 bases are shared with TRBD1. V trimming: 6 bases; J trimming: 6 bases; junction bases outside the gene matches: 6. Germline V CDR1 and CDR2: MNHEY, SVGAGI. The CDR3 runs to 13 residues. The CDR3 region is CASSPDREDTQYF. In DNA form, the CDR3 reads TGTGCCAGCAGCCCCGACAGGGAGGATACGCAGTATTTT.

The chain combines TRBV12-3 or TRBV12-4 with TRBJ1-2; D might be TRBD1 (6 bases). Trimming removed 5 bases at V and 4 bases at J, with 11 bases between. The length of the CDR3 is 13 residues. DNA for the CDR3: TGTGCCAGCAGTCACAGGGTAATCTATGGCTACACCTTC. Translated: CASSHRVIYGYTF.

The CDR3 DNA is TGTGCCAGCAGTTACTCGAACGGCCCCAATCAGCCCCAGCATTTT. It encodes CASSYSNGPNQPQHF. V is TRBV6-5 and J is TRBJ1-5; no clear D. Germline V CDR1 and CDR2: MNHEY, SVGAGI. V shed 0 bases and J shed 3 bases, with 9 bases lying between them. CDR3 length: 15 amino acids.

The gene calls are TRBV4-1 and TRBJ1-6, with D possibly matching TRBD1 (5 bases). CDR3 length: 15 residues. In germline, CDR1 is MGHRA, CDR2 YSYEKL. V was shortened by 0 bases and J by 4 bases, with 7 bases between the two germline ends. The CDR3 region is CASSQDPGYNSPLHF. The CDR3 region has the DNA TGCGCCAGCAGCCAAGATCCAGGGTATAATTCACCCCTCCACTTT.

This clone was detected only once. The chain recombines TRBV19 with TRBJ2-2; TRBD2 aligns across 9 bases. The CDR3 is made up of 16 amino acids. Germline trimming cut 6 bases from V and 3 bases from J; bases unmatched to any gene: 8. Germline V lookup: CDR1 LNHDA, CDR2 SQIVND (reference sequence). The CDR3 region has the DNA TGTGCCAGTAGCTCGGCGGGAGGGGGAGACACCGGGGAGCTGTTTTTT. Its translation is CASSSAGGGDTGELFF.

The J gene is TRBJ2-2, the V gene TRBV6-2 or TRBV6-3; 7 bases match TRBD1. This CDR3 is 15 amino acids long. Per the germline V gene, CDR1 is MNHEY and CDR2 is SVGEGT. The V segment lost 6 bases and the J segment 1 base; nucleotides outside the gene matches: 5. The CDR3 DNA is TGTGCCAGCAGCCGGGGACAGAAGAACACCGGGGAGCTGTTTTTT. This sequence encodes CASSRGQKNTGELFF.

The rearrangement uses TRBV24-1 and TRBJ2-1; 11 nucleotides align to TRBD2. CDR1 and CDR2 (germline): KGHDR, SFDVKD. V was clipped by 9 bases and J by 2 bases; unmatched bases: 5. This CDR3 has 15 amino acids. The CDR3 spells CATSLAGGPYNEQFF. In nucleotides, the CDR3 is TGTGCCACCTCTCTAGCGGGAGGACCCTACAATGAGCAGTTCTTC.

The V and J genes are TRBV24-1 and TRBJ2-7; D is undetermined. The CDR3 covers 14 residues. V lost 1 base to trimming and J lost 2 bases, with 8 bases between them. The germline V gene has CDR1 KGHDR and CDR2 SFDVKD. CDR3 amino acids: CATSDFGVTYEQYV. In nucleotides, the CDR3 is TGTGCCACCAGTGATTTTGGGGTTACCTACGAGCAGTACGTC.

V usage is TRBV7-2 and J usage is TRBJ1-2; TRBD1 agrees at 7 bases. The germline V gene encodes CDR1 SGHTA and CDR2 FQGNSA. The CDR3 extends over 13 amino acids. With V trimmed by 1 base and J by 10 bases, 6 bases remained unmatched. CDR3 DNA: TGTGCCAGCAGCTTAGGCCCGACAGGGTTCTACACCTTC. Protein sequence: CASSLGPTGFYTF.

The chain uses TRBV5-6 and TRBJ1-6; maybe TRBD1 (6 bases). CDR3 length: 13 residues. Germline V gene lookup returns CDR1 SGHDT and CDR2 YYEEEE. Trimming stripped 4 bases from V and 10 bases from J, with 12 bases between. The CDR3 DNA reads TGTGCCAGCAGCGCGGACAGTAGCTCACCCCTCCACTTT. This sequence encodes CASSADSSSPLHF.

J is TRBJ2-7 and V is TRBV6-4, with D possibly matching TRBD1 (6 bases). The CDR3 sequence is 14 residues long. Germline lookup yields CDR1 MRHNA and CDR2 SNTAGT. Trimming pared 3 bases from V and 6 bases from J, leaving 15 bases between. The chain's CDR3 is CASSDVQGHCEQYF. The CDR3, as DNA: TGTGCCAGCAGTGATGTTCAGGGGCATTGCGAGCAGTACTTC.

This sequence joins TRBV7-2 and TRBJ2-3; a possible D gene is TRBD2 (7 bases). This CDR3 comprises 14 residues. V was shortened by 1 base and J by 7 bases, with 12 bases between the two germline ends. Germline CDR1 is SGHTA and CDR2 is FQGNSA. The CDR3 bases are TGTGCCAGCAGCTTAGAGGGGGGGCTGTATACGCAGTATTTT. This sequence encodes CASSLEGGLYTQYF.

The chain employs TRBV9 and TRBJ2-7; a possible D gene is TRBD2 (6 bases). V shed 1 base and J shed 6 bases, with 14 bases lying between them. This CDR3 has 14 amino acids. Germline CDR1 SGDLS, CDR2 YYNGEE. CDR3 coding DNA: TGTGCCAGCAGCGTATACGGCGGGGTAGGCGAGCAGTACTTC. Its translation: CASSVYGGVGEQYF.

The J gene is TRBJ1-6, the V gene TRBV27; no firm D call. Looked up from germline, CDR1 is MNHEY and CDR2 is SMNVEV (reference sequence). CDR3 length equals 15 residues. Deletions cut 2 bases from V and 3 bases from J, with 8 bases between. CDR3 protein: CASSLVQIYNSPLHF. DNA for the CDR3: TGTGCCAGCAGTTTAGTACAGATCTATAATTCACCCCTCCACTTT.

V is TRBV18 and J is TRBJ1-2; the match to TRBD1 covers 7 bases. J lost 4 bases, V lost 3 bases, and 8 bases had no gene match. Germline values: CDR1 KGHSH, CDR2 LQKENI. This CDR3 comprises 15 residues. CDR3 amino acids: CASSPGQVRTYGYTF. The CDR3 bases are TGTGCCAGCTCACCTGGACAGGTTAGGACCTATGGCTACACCTTC.

The chain employs TRBV7-9 and TRBJ2-3; perhaps D is TRBD1 or TRBD2 (6 bases each). Trimming removed 5 bases at V and 4 bases at J, with 16 bases between. CDR1 and CDR2 (germline): SEHNR, FQNEAQ (reference sequence). This CDR3 spans 15 amino acids. CDR3 amino acids: CASSPPWGAPDTQYF. The CDR3 DNA is TGTGCCAGCAGCCCACCCTGGGGGGCGCCAGATACGCAGTATTTT.

The gene calls are TRBV27 and TRBJ2-7; 7 bases align to TRBD1. Trimming at V came to 5 bases and at J to 2 bases, leaving 6 bases not matched to a gene. This CDR3 spans 14 amino acids. Germline V gene data show CDR1 as MNHEY and CDR2 as SMNVEV (reference sequence). CDR3 sequence: CASSPTGTTYEQYF. The CDR3 DNA reads TGTGCCAGCAGTCCGACAGGGACGACCTACGAGCAGTACTTC.

The chain carries TRBV11-2 and TRBJ1-4; D is possibly TRBD1 (6 bases). Germline V gene lookup returns CDR1 SGHAT and CDR2 FQNNGV. This CDR3 region has 17 residues. V lost 5 bases to trimming and J lost 0 bases, with 16 bases between them. CDR3 nucleotides: TGTGCCAGCAGCGGGGGCGGCCCTTTTGCAACTAATGAAAAACTGTTTTTT. It is translated as CASSGGGPFATNEKLFF.

This clone was observed a handful of times. The CDR3 here is CAISEFGNQPQHF. For the CDR3, the DNA is TGTGCCATCAGTGAGTTCGGCAATCAGCCCCAGCATTTT. The chain combines TRBV10-3 with TRBJ1-5; D gene unclear. This CDR3 is built from 13 residues. Germline V lookup: CDR1 ENHRY, CDR2 SYGVKD. V was clipped by 1 base and J by 2 bases, with 3 bases between them.

The rearrangement links TRBV27 to TRBJ2-2; possible D gene TRBD1, 6 bases. Trimming pared 1 base from V and 5 bases from J, leaving 8 bases between. There are 14 residues in the CDR3. Germline V CDR1 and CDR2: MNHEY, SMNVEV (reference sequence). This chain's CDR3 is CASSLFTGTGELFF. The CDR3 region has the DNA TGTGCCAGCAGTTTATTTACAGGGACCGGGGAGCTGTTTTTT.

V and J are TRBV2 and TRBJ1-1; TRBD1 matches at 8 bases. CDR3 length: 14 residues. The junction had 7 bases not matched to a gene; V was cut back by 5 bases and J by 5 bases. CDR1 is SNHLY, CDR2 FYNNEI, per germline. The CDR3 DNA is TGTGCCAGCAGTAGGACAGGGCCGATGACTGAAGCTTTCTTT. Its protein is CASSRTGPMTEAFF. The full variable domain, rest sourced from reference TRBV2 and TRBJ1-1, is EPEVTQTPSHQVTQMGQEVILRCVPISNHLYFYWYRQILGQKVEFLVSFYNNEISEKSEIFDDQFSVERPDGSNFTLKIRSTKLEDSAMYFCASSRTGPMTEAFFGQGTRLTVV.

The rearrangement links TRBV11-2 to TRBJ2-3; 8 nucleotides align to TRBD2. The V gene end was trimmed by 5 bases and the J gene end by 4 bases; junction bases not matched to a gene: 2. The CDR3 length is 13 residues. Germline CDR1 reads SGHAT; CDR2 reads FQNNGV. CDR3 sequence (DNA): TGTGCCAGCAGCGGCGGGGGGTCAGATACGCAGTATTTT. Translated, it gives CASSGGGSDTQYF. Using reference TRBV11-2 and TRBJ2-3 for the parts outside the CDR3, the full variable domain is EAGVAQSPRYKIIEKRQSVAFWCNPISGHATLYWYQQILGQGPKLLIQFQNNGVVDDSQLPKDRFSAERLKGVDSTLKIQPAKLEDSAVYLCASSGGGSDTQYFGPGTRLTVL.